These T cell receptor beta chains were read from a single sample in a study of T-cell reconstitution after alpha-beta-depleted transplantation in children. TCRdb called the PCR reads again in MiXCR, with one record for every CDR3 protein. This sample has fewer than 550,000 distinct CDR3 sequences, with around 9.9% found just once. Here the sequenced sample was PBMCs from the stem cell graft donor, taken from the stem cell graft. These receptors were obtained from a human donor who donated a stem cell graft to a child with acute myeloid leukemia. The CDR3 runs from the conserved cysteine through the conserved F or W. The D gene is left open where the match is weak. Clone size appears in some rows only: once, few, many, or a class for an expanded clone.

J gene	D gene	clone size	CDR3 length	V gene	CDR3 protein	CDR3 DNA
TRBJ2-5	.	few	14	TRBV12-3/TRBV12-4	CASSPTGLWETQYF	TGTGCCAGCAGTCCCACGGGGCTCTGGGAGACCCAGTACTTC
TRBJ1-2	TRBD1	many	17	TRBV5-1	CASSLGTTRDRAYGYTF	TGCGCCAGCAGCTTGGGAACCACCCGGGACAGGGCTTATGGCTACACCTTC
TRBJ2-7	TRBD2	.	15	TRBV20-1	CSARETGRIHYEQYF	TGCAGTGCTAGAGAAACCGGGAGGATTCACTACGAGCAGTACTTC
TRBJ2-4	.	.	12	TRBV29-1	CSVESRGAHLSF	TGCAGCGTTGAATCTCGGGGGGCGCATTTGTCCTTC
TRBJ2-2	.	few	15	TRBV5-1	CASTLGAANTGELFF	TGCGCCAGCACCCTGGGGGCTGCGAACACCGGGGAGCTGTTTTTT
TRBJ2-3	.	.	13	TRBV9	CASSAAPTDTQYF	TGTGCCAGCAGCGCCGCCCCCACAGATACGCAGTATTTT
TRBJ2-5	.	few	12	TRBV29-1	CSAIRREETQYF	TGCAGCGCTATTAGAAGAGAAGAGACCCAGTACTTC
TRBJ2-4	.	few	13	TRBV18	CASSPFPGAVQYF	TGTGCCAGCTCACCATTCCCGGGGGCGGTCCAGTACTTC
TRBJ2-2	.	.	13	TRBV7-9	CASRPAGSWELFF	TGTGCCAGCAGGCCGGCGGGGTCGTGGGAGCTGTTTTTT
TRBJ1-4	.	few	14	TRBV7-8	CASSPTIGSEKLFF	TGTGCCAGCAGCCCGACGATTGGGTCTGAGAAACTGTTTTTT
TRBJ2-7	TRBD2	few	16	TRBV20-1	CSASPGGLAGGYEQYF	TGCAGTGCTTCTCCGGGGGGACTAGCGGGAGGTTACGAGCAGTACTTC
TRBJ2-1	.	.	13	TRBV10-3	CAISDHSYNEQFF	TGTGCCATCAGCGACCACTCCTACAATGAGCAGTTCTTC
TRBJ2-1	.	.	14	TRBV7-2	CASSLAARSGEQFF	TGTGCCAGCAGCTTAGCCGCCCGCTCCGGTGAGCAGTTCTTC
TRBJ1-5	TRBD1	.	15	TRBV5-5	CASSFTGDYNQPQHF	TGTGCCAGCAGCTTTACAGGGGACTACAATCAGCCCCAGCATTTT
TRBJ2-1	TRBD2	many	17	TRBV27	CASSVLMAGVPGNEQFF	TGTGCCAGCAGTGTCCTCATGGCGGGGGTGCCGGGAAATGAGCAGTTCTTC
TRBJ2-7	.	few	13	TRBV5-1	CASSDITSSEQYF	TGCGCCAGCAGCGATATTACTAGTTCCGAGCAGTACTTC
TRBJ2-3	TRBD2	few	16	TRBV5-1	CASSSRLAGAGDTQYF	TGCGCCAGCAGCTCGAGACTAGCGGGAGCCGGAGATACGCAGTATTTT
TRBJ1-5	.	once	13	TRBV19	CASSILGNQPQHF	TGTGCCAGTAGTATACTCGGCAATCAGCCCCAGCATTTT
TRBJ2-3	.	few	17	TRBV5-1	CASSQLPNWGAADTQYF	TGCGCCAGCAGCCAGCTGCCGAACTGGGGGGCCGCGGATACGCAGTATTTT
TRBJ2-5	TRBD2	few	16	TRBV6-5	CASSPQPGVAGETQYF	TGTGCCAGCAGTCCCCAACCCGGAGTAGCGGGGGAGACCCAGTACTTC
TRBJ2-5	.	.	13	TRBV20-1	CSARDSRQETQYF	TGCAGTGCTAGAGATTCCAGACAAGAGACCCAGTACTTC
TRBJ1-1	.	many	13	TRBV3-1	CASSNGGDTEAFF	TGTGCCAGCAGCAACGGGGGAGACACTGAAGCTTTCTTT
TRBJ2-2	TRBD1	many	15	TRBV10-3	CASWPGTGNTGELFF	TGTGCCTCTTGGCCCGGGACAGGGAACACCGGGGAGCTGTTTTTT
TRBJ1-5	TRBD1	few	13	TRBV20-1	CSAIRDRNQPQHF	TGCAGTGCTATCCGGGACAGAAATCAGCCCCAGCATTTT
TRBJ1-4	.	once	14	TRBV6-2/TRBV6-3	CASSYDTWDEKLFF	TGTGCCAGCAGTTACGACACTTGGGATGAAAAACTGTTTTTT
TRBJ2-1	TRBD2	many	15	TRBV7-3	CASSITSGGAGEQFF	TGTGCCAGCAGCATCACTAGCGGGGGGGCCGGTGAGCAGTTCTTC
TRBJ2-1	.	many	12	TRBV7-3	CASSQGPADQFF	TGTGCCAGCAGCCAGGGACCGGCGGACCAGTTCTTC
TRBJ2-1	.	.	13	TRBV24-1	CATSDALEGEQFF	TGTGCCACCAGTGACGCCCTAGAGGGTGAGCAGTTCTTC
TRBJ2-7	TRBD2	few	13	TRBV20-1	CSARGAGVLEQYF	TGCAGTGCTAGAGGAGCGGGAGTTCTCGAGCAGTACTTC
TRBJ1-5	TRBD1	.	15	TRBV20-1	CSAQQGNVRNQPQHF	TGCAGTGCGCAACAGGGGAACGTGCGCAATCAGCCCCAGCATTTT
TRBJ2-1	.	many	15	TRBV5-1	CASRPQEGPYNEQFF	TGCGCCAGCAGACCTCAGGAAGGTCCCTACAATGAGCAGTTCTTC
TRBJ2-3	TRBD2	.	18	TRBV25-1	CASSEFFTSGRAQDTQYF	TGTGCCAGCAGTGAATTTTTTACTAGCGGGAGGGCCCAGGATACGCAGTATTTT
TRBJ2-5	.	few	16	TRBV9	CASSQGDSSGAETQYF	TGTGCCAGCAGCCAAGGAGACTCCAGCGGAGCCGAGACCCAGTACTTC
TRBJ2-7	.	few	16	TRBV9	CASSVGGDISSYEQYF	TGTGCCAGCAGCGTAGGAGGGGACATAAGCTCCTACGAGCAGTACTTC
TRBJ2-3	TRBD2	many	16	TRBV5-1	CASSLALAGSTDTQYF	TGTGCCAGCAGCTTGGCTCTAGCGGGTAGCACAGATACGCAGTATTTT
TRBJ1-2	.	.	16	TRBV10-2	CASSVSIGSLGGGYTF	TGCGCCAGCAGTGTTTCAATCGGGAGCCTCGGGGGTGGCTACACCTTC
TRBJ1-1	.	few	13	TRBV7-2	CASSLTERTEAFF	TGTGCCAGCAGCTTAACGGAACGCACTGAAGCTTTCTTT
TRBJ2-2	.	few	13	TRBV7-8	CASTQRVGGELFF	TGTGCCAGCACCCAAAGGGTGGGCGGGGAGCTGTTTTTT
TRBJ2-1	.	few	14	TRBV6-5	CASSLNGGVNEQFF	TGTGCCAGCAGTTTAAACGGTGGTGTCAATGAGCAGTTCTTC
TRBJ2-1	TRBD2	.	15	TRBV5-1	CASSPPSGLANEQFF	TGCGCCAGCAGCCCCCCTAGCGGTCTGGCCAATGAGCAGTTCTTC
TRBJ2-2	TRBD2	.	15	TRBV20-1	CSARTSGKSVGELFF	TGCAGTGCTCGGACTAGCGGGAAGTCCGTCGGGGAGCTGTTTTTT
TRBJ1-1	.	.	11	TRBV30	CAWNSGSLAFF	TGTGCCTGGAACTCTGGGAGCCTGGCTTTCTTT
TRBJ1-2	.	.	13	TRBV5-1	CASSLADRYGYTF	TGCGCCAGCAGCTTGGCGGACAGATATGGCTACACCTTC
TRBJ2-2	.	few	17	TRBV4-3	CASSQESSGWDTGELFF	TGCGCCAGCAGCCAAGAATCATCAGGGTGGGACACCGGGGAGCTGTTTTTT
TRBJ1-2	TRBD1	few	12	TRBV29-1	CSVEVQGDGYTF	TGCAGCGTTGAAGTCCAGGGGGATGGCTACACCTTC
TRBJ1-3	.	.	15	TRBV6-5	CASSYSLASGNTIYF	TGTGCCAGCAGTTACTCGTTAGCCTCTGGAAACACCATATATTTT
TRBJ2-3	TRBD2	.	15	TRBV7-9	CASSLTSGGGDTQYF	TGTGCCAGCAGCCTGACTAGCGGGGGGGGAGATACGCAGTATTTT
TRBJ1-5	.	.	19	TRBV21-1	CASSNLSRGQGDSNQPQHF	TGTGCCAGCAGCAATCTGTCGAGGGGACAGGGAGATAGCAATCAGCCCCAGCATTTT